Listed below are T cell receptor beta chains from one sample, sequenced in a study of blood T cell repertoires in COVID-19. TCRdb keeps only in-frame clones here, not all; method: immunoSEQ multiplex PCR. The sample records about 110,000 clones, roughly nine tenths being singletons. The sample was peripheral blood. These receptors were collected from a woman older than 75 with acute or convalescent COVID-19. CDR3s include the opening cysteine and the closing phenylalanine or tryptophan. A D gene is named only where the DNA matches it firmly. Rows may omit the clone size; those that give it use once, few, many or a size class.

>-|TRBJ2-1|TRBV7-6|13|-
CASSLINGNEQFF
TGTGCCAGCAGCTTAATTAACGGGAATGAGCAGTTCTTC
>once|TRBJ1-3|TRBV5-1|15|-
CASSWGQGGGNTIYF
TGCGCCAGCAGCTGGGGGCAGGGCGGAGGAAACACCATATATTTT
>-|TRBJ1-1|TRBV4-2|13|-
CASSQERTAEAFF
TGTGCCAGCAGCCAAGAAAGGACAGCTGAAGCTTTCTTT
>-|TRBJ2-2|TRBV2|15|TRBD1
CASRVQGVITGELFF
TGTGCCAGCAGGGTACAGGGGGTGATCACCGGGGAGCTGTTTTTT
>-|TRBJ2-3|TRBV10-2|16|-
CASSEFGLPSTDTQYF
TGCGCCAGCAGTGAGTTTGGACTACCGAGCACAGATACGCAGTATTTT
>-|TRBJ1-1|TRBV5-1|14|-
CASSLLGRDTEAFF
TGCGCCAGCAGCTTGCTCGGCAGGGATACTGAAGCTTTCTTT
>-|TRBJ1-2|TRBV7-9|15|-
CASSLGIGGSLGYTF
TGTGCCAGCAGTCTTGGTATTGGTGGCAGTTTAGGCTACACCTTC
>-|TRBJ2-3|TRBV6-4|12|-
CASRTRTDTQYF
TGTGCCAGCAGGACTAGGACAGATACGCAGTATTTT
>-|TRBJ1-3|TRBV9|15|-
CASSDRSAAGNTIYF
TGTGCCAGCAGCGATCGGAGTGCCGCTGGAAACACCATATATTTT
>-|TRBJ2-3|TRBV6-6|14|TRBD1
CASSRQGGTDTQYF
TGTGCCAGCAGTCGACAGGGGGGCACAGATACGCAGTATTTT
>-|TRBJ2-7|TRBV27|13|-
CASSLRFSNEQYF
TGTGCCAGCAGTCTGAGGTTCTCGAACGAGCAGTACTTC
>-|TRBJ2-1|TRBV12-3/TRBV12-4|12|-
CASSLISDEQFF
TGTGCCAGCAGTTTAATTAGCGATGAGCAGTTCTTC
>-|TRBJ2-2|TRBV2|16|TRBD1
CASSEGDRGKTGELFF
TGTGCCAGCAGTGAAGGCGACAGGGGGAAGACCGGGGAGCTGTTTTTT
>-|TRBJ2-1|TRBV7-6|20|TRBD1
CASSFPGEGGFGLANNEQFF
TGTGCCAGCAGCTTCCCCGGGGAAGGGGGCTTTGGCCTTGCTAACAATGAGCAGTTCTTC
>-|TRBJ1-2|TRBV28|16|TRBD1
CASSLLAGGVSYGYTF
TGTGCCAGCAGTTTATTAGCAGGGGGTGTCAGTTATGGCTACACCTTC
>-|TRBJ1-2|TRBV7-9|14|TRBD1
CASSLRDRSLGYTF
TGTGCCAGCAGCTTGAGGGACAGATCTCTGGGCTACACCTTC
>-|TRBJ1-3|TRBV4-1|15|TRBD1
CASSQRTGAGNTIYF
TGCGCCAGCAGCCAGCGGACAGGGGCTGGAAACACCATATATTTT
>few|TRBJ1-2|TRBV9|16|TRBD1
CASSPRDSDPNYGYTF
TGTGCCAGCAGCCCCCGGGACAGCGACCCAAACTATGGCTACACCTTC
>-|TRBJ2-7|TRBV29-1|13|-
CSVEYGDTYEQYF
TGCAGCGTTGAATACGGGGATACCTACGAGCAGTACTTC
>-|TRBJ2-5|TRBV13|13|-
CASSFRVQETQYF
TGTGCCAGCAGCTTCAGGGTCCAAGAGACCCAGTACTTC
>-|TRBJ2-1|TRBV9|14|-
CASSSRDTAHEQFF
TGTGCCAGCAGCTCTCGGGACACAGCACATGAGCAGTTCTTC
>-|TRBJ1-2|TRBV21-1|18|-
CASSKTGGTGGFSGGYTF
TGTGCCAGCAGCAAAACGGGCGGGACAGGGGGCTTTTCGGGTGGCTACACCTTC
>-|TRBJ2-2|TRBV5-1|16|-
CASSLAGIANTGELFF
TGCGCCAGCAGCTTAGCAGGGATCGCGAACACCGGGGAGCTGTTTTTT
>-|TRBJ1-2|TRBV4-1|13|TRBD1
CASSPTGDYGYTF
TGCGCCAGCAGCCCGACAGGGGACTATGGCTACACCTTC
>-|TRBJ1-6|TRBV11-3|16|-
CASSLDKRGWDSPLHF
TGTGCCAGCAGCTTAGATAAAAGGGGGTGGGATTCACCCCTCCACTTT
>-|TRBJ1-3|TRBV28|12|-
CASSLPENTIYF
TGTGCCAGCAGTTTACCGGAGAACACCATATATTTT
>once|TRBJ2-3|TRBV7-9|14|TRBD2
CASSPGTSRDTQYF
TGTGCCAGCAGCCCCGGGACTAGCAGAGATACGCAGTATTTT